The rows below give T cell receptor beta chains drawn from one sample of a study of CD8+CD57+ T cells in acquired aplastic anemia. A single record per CDR3 protein comes from TCRdb applying MiXCR to the reads. Among about 400,000 distinct CDR3 sequences listed, 65% to 75% were seen once. The sample consisted of sorted CD4+, CD8+, or CD8+CD57+ T cells (not recorded which) from PBMCs. Every receptor here comes from a human donor in good health, serving as a control. The CDR3 runs from the conserved cysteine through the conserved F or W. The order of the fields is V gene, D gene, J gene, CDR3 length, clone size, CDR3 DNA, CDR3 protein. The D gene is left open where the match is weak. Expanded clones get a size class; other rows say once, few or many, or leave the size out.

V: TRBV2
D: .
J: TRBJ1-1
length: 15
size: .
DNA: TGTGCCAGCAGCATCGGGTCCACCCTAACTTCTGCAGCTTTCTTT
CDR3: CASSIGSTLTSAAFF

V: TRBV5-1
D: TRBD2
J: TRBJ2-3
length: 16
size: .
DNA: TGCGCCAGCAGCTTCGATTCCGGGACTAGCGCAGATACGCAGTATTTT
CDR3: CASSFDSGTSADTQYF

V: TRBV7-4
D: .
J: TRBJ1-5
length: 17
size: .
DNA: TGTGCCAGCACCCAACTGAGACGGTCCCATAGCAATCAGCCCCAGCATTTT
CDR3: CASTQLRRSHSNQPQHF

V: TRBV29-1
D: .
J: TRBJ2-7
length: 13
size: .
DNA: TGCAGCGTTGCTTCTGGGATCGACTACGAGCAGTACTTC
CDR3: CSVASGIDYEQYF

V: TRBV10-3
D: TRBD1
J: TRBJ1-2
length: 14
size: .
DNA: TGTGCCATCAGTGAGTCGGGACAGGGGAGCGGCTACACCTTC
CDR3: CAISESGQGSGYTF

V: TRBV19
D: TRBD1
J: TRBJ1-2
length: 16
size: many
DNA: TGTGCCAGTAGGAAAATCGGGACAGGGGACAACTATGGCTACACCTTC
CDR3: CASRKIGTGDNYGYTF

V: TRBV10-2
D: .
J: TRBJ1-6
length: 12
size: .
DNA: TGCGCCAGCACACGGGGGGATTCACCCCTCCACTTT
CDR3: CASTRGDSPLHF

V: TRBV27
D: .
J: TRBJ1-6
length: 17
size: .
DNA: TGTGCCGGCAGTGAGTCGATGGGGCGTGTTTTCAATTCACCCCTCCACTTT
CDR3: CAGSESMGRVFNSPLHF

V: TRBV12-3/TRBV12-4
D: .
J: TRBJ2-1
length: 13
size: once
DNA: TGTGCCAGCAGCGTAAGTCAAGACAATGAGCAGTTCTTC
CDR3: CASSVSQDNEQFF

V: TRBV7-2
D: TRBD1
J: TRBJ1-6
length: 14
size: .
DNA: TGTGCCAGCAGCATCAGGGGGTGCGGAACACCCCTCCACTTT
CDR3: CASSIRGCGTPLHF

V: TRBV5-1
D: TRBD1
J: TRBJ1-1
length: 13
size: .
DNA: TGCGCCAGCAGCTCGAACAGGGGGAATGAAGCTTTCTTT
CDR3: CASSSNRGNEAFF

V: TRBV4-3
D: .
J: TRBJ1-1
length: 14
size: .
DNA: TGCGCCAGCACGAGGTTCGGGACGGACGCTGAAGCTTTCTTT
CDR3: CASTRFGTDAEAFF

V: TRBV10-3
D: .
J: TRBJ2-5
length: 13
size: .
DNA: TGTGCCATCAGTGGGGTCAGGCCGAAGACCCAGTACTTC
CDR3: CAISGVRPKTQYF

V: TRBV5-5
D: .
J: TRBJ1-1
length: 12
size: many
DNA: TGTGCCAGCAGCTTGGGCACCTTGGGGGCTTTCTTT
CDR3: CASSLGTLGAFF

V: TRBV6-2/TRBV6-3
D: TRBD1
J: TRBJ1-5
length: 15
size: once
DNA: TGTGCCACGATTAATGACAGGGAAACGAATCAGCCCCAGCATTTT
CDR3: CATINDRETNQPQHF

V: TRBV15
D: .
J: TRBJ2-3
length: 17
size: .
DNA: TGTGCCACCAGCAGCGGGTGGGGGCTAGCCCGAACGGATACGCAGTATTTT
CDR3: CATSSGWGLARTDTQYF

V: TRBV9
D: .
J: TRBJ2-5
length: 16
size: .
DNA: .
CDR3: CASSVVAQGNTEAFYF

V: TRBV20-1
D: TRBD2
J: TRBJ2-3
length: 15
size: many
DNA: TGCAGTGCTCCCGTAGGCCGGGAGGGCACAGATACGCAGTATTTT
CDR3: CSAPVGREGTDTQYF

V: TRBV10-3
D: .
J: TRBJ1-2
length: 13
size: few
DNA: TGTGCCACCCGAAGCCAGGGGCCCTATGGCTACACCTTC
CDR3: CATRSQGPYGYTF

V: TRBV5-5
D: .
J: TRBJ2-5
length: 17
size: .
DNA: TGTGCCAGCAGTTTAAGCCTTACGGAGGGGCCGCCAGAGACCCAGTACTTC
CDR3: CASSLSLTEGPPETQYF

V: TRBV2
D: TRBD2
J: TRBJ2-3
length: 16
size: once
DNA: TGTGCCACCAGCCCCGGACCAGCGGGGGAGCGAGATACGCAGTATTTT
CDR3: CATSPGPAGERDTQYF

V: TRBV7-2
D: TRBD1
J: TRBJ2-7
length: 16
size: many
DNA: TGTGCCAGCAGCTCCCCTGGGGGGACAGGGCCCTACGAGCAGTACTTC
CDR3: CASSSPGGTGPYEQYF

V: TRBV20-1
D: .
J: TRBJ2-7
length: 14
size: .
DNA: TGCAGTGCTAGACGCCACCATCGAAAATACGAGCAGTACTTC
CDR3: CSARRHHRKYEQYF

V: TRBV7-8
D: TRBD2
J: TRBJ2-7
length: 16
size: .
DNA: TGTGCCAGCAGCGGCAGAGCGGGACTACACTCCTACGAGCAGTACTTC
CDR3: CASSGRAGLHSYEQYF

V: TRBV7-2
D: .
J: TRBJ2-7
length: 15
size: .
DNA: TGTGCCAGCAGCTTAGCGGGGAAGGGATCATACGAGCAGTACTTC
CDR3: CASSLAGKGSYEQYF

V: TRBV7-8
D: .
J: TRBJ1-1
length: 15
size: .
DNA: TGTGCCAGCAGCTTAAGCCGGGGTGTTGTCAATGACCTTTTCTTT
CDR3: CASSLSRGVVNDLFF

V: TRBV20-1
D: .
J: TRBJ1-2
length: 13
size: few
DNA: TGCAGTGCTAGAGAGATCTTTAACTATGGCTACACCTTC
CDR3: CSAREIFNYGYTF

V: TRBV2
D: .
J: TRBJ2-7
length: 13
size: .
DNA: TGTGCCAGCAGTGGACGGGCGGAGACTGAGCAGTACTTC
CDR3: CASSGRAETEQYF

V: TRBV20-1
D: .
J: TRBJ1-4
length: 11
size: .
DNA: TGCAGTGCTAGAGGGGATAGTCGATATTTTTTT
CDR3: CSARGDSRYFF

V: TRBV7-6
D: .
J: TRBJ2-7
length: 15
size: many
DNA: TGTGCCAGCAGCCCTGGGACTCCTCCGGCCTACGAGCAGTACTTC
CDR3: CASSPGTPPAYEQYF

V: TRBV29-1
D: .
J: TRBJ1-3
length: 15
size: .
DNA: TGCAGCGTTGAAGACGTCACACGCTCTGGAAACACCATATATTTT
CDR3: CSVEDVTRSGNTIYF

V: TRBV2
D: .
J: TRBJ1-1
length: 13
size: .
DNA: TGTGCCAGCAGTGCGCAAAATCGCAACACCACATACTTT
CDR3: CASSAQNRNTTYF

V: TRBV7-8
D: TRBD1
J: TRBJ1-3
length: 15
size: many
DNA: TGTGCCAGCAGCCGGGGGACAGGGTCTGGAAACACCATATATTTT
CDR3: CASSRGTGSGNTIYF

V: TRBV5-7
D: .
J: TRBJ1-1
length: 11
size: .
DNA: TGTGCCAGGAGGTTCAACACTGAAGCTTTCTTT
CDR3: CARRFNTEAFF

V: TRBV2
D: .
J: TRBJ2-3
length: 16
size: few
DNA: TGTGCCAGCAGTTACTCTCCCGGGGTTGGCACAGATACGCAGTATTTT
CDR3: CASSYSPGVGTDTQYF

V: TRBV19
D: TRBD2
J: TRBJ2-7
length: 18
size: many
DNA: TGTGCCAGTGGACTAGCGGGGGACTCAGCTCTTAGCTCCTACGAGCAGTACTTC
CDR3: CASGLAGDSALSSYEQYF

V: TRBV7-9
D: TRBD2
J: TRBJ2-5
length: 14
size: .
DNA: TGTGCCAGCAGCTTACCTAGCGGGGAAGAGACCCAGTACTTC
CDR3: CASSLPSGEETQYF

V: TRBV25-1
D: TRBD1
J: TRBJ1-1
length: 14
size: few
DNA: TGTGCCAGCAGTGAGGGACAGGGGACCACTGAAGCTTTCTTT
CDR3: CASSEGQGTTEAFF

V: TRBV7-2
D: .
J: TRBJ1-4
length: 14
size: many
DNA: TGTGCCAGCAGCTTGCGGTCTCGGAATGAAAAACTGTTTTTT
CDR3: CASSLRSRNEKLFF

V: TRBV12-5
D: .
J: TRBJ1-1
length: 23
size: .
DNA: .
CDR3: CASSRTSVYFCAISNDGGTEAFF

V: TRBV19
D: .
J: TRBJ1-2
length: 11
size: many
DNA: TGTGCCAGTAGTACGGGTTCGGGCTACACCTTC
CDR3: CASSTGSGYTF

V: TRBV5-1
D: .
J: TRBJ2-3
length: 12
size: .
DNA: TGCGCCAGCAGCACGCGACAGGAACGGAAGTATTTT
CDR3: CASSTRQERKYF

V: TRBV7-6
D: .
J: TRBJ1-1
length: 14
size: .
DNA: TGTGCCAGCAGCATTAAGGGGAGGACTAATGAAGCTTTCTTT
CDR3: CASSIKGRTNEAFF

V: TRBV7-9
D: .
J: TRBJ1-1
length: 14
size: .
DNA: TGTGCCAGCAGCTCCCTGGCTAGGAACAGTGAAGCTTTCTTT
CDR3: CASSSLARNSEAFF

V: TRBV12-3/TRBV12-4
D: .
J: TRBJ1-2
length: 12
size: many
DNA: TGTGCCAGCAGTTCGGAGGGGTATGGCTACACCTTC
CDR3: CASSSEGYGYTF

V: TRBV20-1
D: TRBD2
J: TRBJ2-1
length: 15
size: many
DNA: TGCAGTGCCCCGACCCCCCTAGCGGGGAACAATGAGCAGTTCTTC
CDR3: CSAPTPLAGNNEQFF

V: TRBV5-8
D: TRBD1
J: TRBJ2-7
length: 14
size: many
DNA: TGTGCCAGCAGCCTGCAGGGGGCTGGGTACGAGCAGTACTTC
CDR3: CASSLQGAGYEQYF